Sequencing of this T cell receptor (beta chain) was carried out in a study of blood T cell repertoires in COVID-19. Study-wide context: Whether acute or convalescent, the COVID-19 samples came from the United States, Italy and Spain. Sources were T cells, B-cell-depleted T cells, or PBMCs; the material itself was cDNA or gDNA.

Between the trimmed V and J ends, which lost 2 bases and 0 bases, there was a span of 5 bases. The CDR3 runs 14 residues. Germline V gene data show CDR1 as MNHEY and CDR2 as SMNVEV (reference sequence). Per the original data handling: By means of reference gene primer amplification, nucleated cell counts were estimated. Clones were read by immunoSEQ multiplex PCR, and TCRdb kept only the in-frame ones, dropping some. That table gives V, J and clone size, and the DNA gave D and trimming. The profile shows a few hundred thousand clones, 70% to 90% of them singletons. This clonotype was obtained from a woman in her forties or fifties with acute or convalescent COVID-19. Sequencing was performed on peripheral blood. This chain links TRBV27 with TRBJ1-5; unclear D gene. The CDR3 is CASSLHYSNQPQHF. The CDR3 nucleotides are TGTGCCAGCAGTTTACACTATAGCAATCAGCCCCAGCATTTT.